This TCR beta chain was recovered during a study of T-cell memory formation after mild COVID-19. Study overall: In these data, TCR clusters were largely donor specific.

The study, taken as a whole, reports: CD4+ clones that contracted lay mainly in CM and EM; CD8+ ones lay in EMRA. Pre-infection memory held some responding clones, suggesting pre-existing cross-reactive T cells responded.

Trimming shortened V by 8 bases and J by 6 bases, and 11 bases separated the two germline ends. CDR3 length: 12 amino acids. For this clonotype: Its antigen is as yet unknown.

TCRdb called the 5' RACE reads again in MiXCR, with one record for every CDR3 protein. The data contain about 340,000 distinct CDR3 sequences, 20% to 25% of them singletons. This sequence originates from a man aged 18-30 years who had mild COVID-19 (a few samples of this study predate the infection). Cell type and time point are not known. Sequencing used PBMCs or a T cell subset sorted from them (not recorded which). The chain uses TRBV12-3 or TRBV12-4 and TRBJ1-5, with D hard to call. The CDR3 DNA follows: TGTGCCAGCTCGGGGATTGGTCAGCCCCAGCATTTT. Its protein is CASSGIGQPQHF.